These 8 T cell receptor beta chains were sequenced from one sample in a study of blood T cell repertoires in COVID-19. Here immunoSEQ multiplex PCR was the method, and the copy in TCRdb shows in-frame clones only, minus some. The data hold around 60,000 clones, with roughly 87% observed a single time. Sequencing was carried out using peripheral blood. The receptors originated from a man aged 50-60 years with active COVID-19.

A few counts support this clone. This rearrangement joins TRBV4-1 to TRBJ2-1, with 8 bases that match TRBD2. The CDR3 spans 19 residues. Trimming at V came to 1 base and at J to 4 bases, leaving 15 bases not matched to a gene. Germline V CDR1 and CDR2: MGHRA, YSYEKL. This CDR3 reads CASSQGLRGGLARYNEQFF. CDR3 bases: TGCGCCAGCAGCCAAGGGCTCCGGGGGGGCTTAGCTAGGTACAATGAGCAGTTCTTC.

The CDR3 here is CASSEGKAGTYEQYF. CDR3 bases: TGTGCCAGCAGTGAAGGGAAGGCAGGGACCTACGAGCAGTACTTC. This rearrangement joins TRBV6-1 to TRBJ2-7, with a possible D match to TRBD1 (5 bases). CDR3 length: 15 amino acids. Germline-derived CDR1 and CDR2 are MNHNS and SASEGT. V was trimmed by 1 base and J by 2 bases, leaving 12 bases between them.

This clone was picked up one time. The J gene is TRBJ1-6, the V gene TRBV19; 7 nucleotides align to TRBD1. Trimming took 3 bases from V and 4 from J; bases not matched to a gene: 3. CDR1 is LNHDA, CDR2 SQIVND, per germline (reference sequence). The CDR3 has 15 residues. The DNA of the CDR3 is TGTGCCAGTAGTATCGGGACAGCTTATAATTCACCCCTCCACTTT. Amino acids: CASSIGTAYNSPLHF. Full variable domain (remainder filled in from reference TRBV19 and TRBJ1-6): DGGITQSPKYLFRKEGQNVTLSCEQNLNHDAMYWYRQDPGQGLRLIYYSQIVNDFQKGDIAEGYSVSREKKESFPLTVTSAQKNPTAFYLCASSIGTAYNSPLHFGNGTRLTVT.

The chain is built from TRBV2 and TRBJ2-1; TRBD1 matches 8 bases. Germline loops: CDR1 SNHLY, CDR2 FYNNEI. The CDR3 length is 14 residues. V shed 3 bases, J shed 4 bases, and the junction held 2 bases outside the gene matches. The CDR3 region has the DNA TGTGCCAGCAGTGATAGGACAGGGTACAATGAGCAGTTCTTC. Amino acid sequence: CASSDRTGYNEQFF.

The chain carries TRBV27 and TRBJ2-7, with 9 bases lining up with TRBD1. The germline CDR1 and CDR2 sequences are MNHEY and SMNVEV (reference sequence). The CDR3 runs 15 residues. The trim removed 5 bases at V and 4 bases at J, leaving 9 bases unmatched. The CDR3 region is CASSAGTGIGYEQYF. CDR3 sequence (DNA): TGTGCCAGCAGTGCAGGGACAGGGATAGGGTACGAGCAGTACTTC.

The V and J genes are TRBV9 and TRBJ1-4, with 7 positions matching TRBD1. The germline CDR1 and CDR2 sequences are SGDLS and YYNGEE. The CDR3 runs 15 residues. The V and J ends lost 0 bases and 2 bases, in that order; junction bases with no gene match: 1. CDR3 loop: CASSVDRGTNEKLFF. DNA of the CDR3: TGTGCCAGCAGCGTAGACAGGGGCACTAATGAAAAACTGTTTTTT.

The chain has TRBV10-3 and TRBJ1-2; TRBD1 agrees at 7 bases. The CDR3 spans 15 residues. V lost 7 bases and J lost 0; bases outside the gene matches: 8. The germline CDR1 and CDR2 sequences are ENHRY and SYGVKD. CDR3 nucleotide sequence: TGTGCCATCAAAGAAGGACAGGTCGCTAACTATGGCTACACCTTC. This gives the protein CAIKEGQVANYGYTF.

The genes are TRBV6-4 and TRBJ1-2; TRBD1 might be the D (5 bases). V lost 5 bases and J lost 1, with 17 bases in between. CDR3 size: 16 residues. Germline V gene sequence: CDR1 MRHNA, CDR2 SNTAGT. The CDR3 loop reads CASSPGALGGNYGYTF. The CDR3 nucleotides read TGTGCCAGCAGTCCTGGGGCCCTCGGCGGTAACTATGGCTACACCTTC.